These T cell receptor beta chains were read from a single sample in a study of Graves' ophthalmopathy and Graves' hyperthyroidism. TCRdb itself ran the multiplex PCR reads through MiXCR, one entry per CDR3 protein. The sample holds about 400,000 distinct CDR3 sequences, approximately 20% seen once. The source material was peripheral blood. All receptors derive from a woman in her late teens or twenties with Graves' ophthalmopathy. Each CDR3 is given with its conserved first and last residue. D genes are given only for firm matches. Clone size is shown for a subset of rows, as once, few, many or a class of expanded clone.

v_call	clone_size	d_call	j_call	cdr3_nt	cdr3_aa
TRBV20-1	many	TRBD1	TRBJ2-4	TGCAGTGCCCCCGAGGGACAGGGGGTAAACATTCAGTACTTC	CSAPEGQGVNIQYF
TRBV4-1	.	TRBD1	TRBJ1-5	TGCGCCAGCAGCCAAGACAGGGGGATCAATCAGCCCCAGCATTTT	CASSQDRGINQPQHF
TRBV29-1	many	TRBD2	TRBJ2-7	TGCAGCGTTGGAGCGGGGGGGATCTCCTACGAGCAGTACTTC	CSVGAGGISYEQYF
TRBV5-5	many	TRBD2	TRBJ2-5	TGTGCCAGCAGCAGACTAGCCCCAGAGACCCAGTACTTC	CASSRLAPETQYF
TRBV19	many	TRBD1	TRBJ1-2	TGTGCCAGTAAGGACAGGGAAAAACTTGGCTACACCTTC	CASKDREKLGYTF
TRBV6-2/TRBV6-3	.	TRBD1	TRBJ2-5	TGTGCCAGCAGTGGACAGGGGACGGGCGTAGAGACCCAGTACTTC	CASSGQGTGVETQYF
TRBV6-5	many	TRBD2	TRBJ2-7	TGTGCCAGCAGTTACTCTTCTAGCGGGAGGTTTTACGAGCAGTACTTC	CASSYSSSGRFYEQYF
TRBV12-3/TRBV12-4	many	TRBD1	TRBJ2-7	TGTGCCAGCAGTTTTGACAGGGAAATTAACGAGCAGTACTTC	CASSFDREINEQYF
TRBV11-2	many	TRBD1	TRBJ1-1	TGTGCCAGCAGCCTACAACGGGCAGGGGGAAGGACTGAAGCTTTCTTT	CASSLQRAGGRTEAFF
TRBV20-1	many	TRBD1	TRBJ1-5	TGCAGTGCTAGACGGGACAGGGGGATTCTTAGCAATCAGCCCCAGCATTTT	CSARRDRGILSNQPQHF
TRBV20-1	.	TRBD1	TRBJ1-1	TGCAGGGTCGGGACAGGCGTCACTAACACTGAAGCTTTCTTT	CRVGTGVTNTEAFF
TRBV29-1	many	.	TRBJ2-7	TGCAGCGTTCGGTTCCGGGTCGGGGCCTCCTACGAGCAGTACTTC	CSVRFRVGASYEQYF
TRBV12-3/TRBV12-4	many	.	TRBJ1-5	TGTGCCAGCAGTTTGGGCAGGGAGGGTCAGCCCCAGCATTTT	CASSLGREGQPQHF
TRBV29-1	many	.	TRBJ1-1	TGCAGCGCTGGGGCGGGGAGAGGGAACACTGAAGCTTTCTTT	CSAGAGRGNTEAFF
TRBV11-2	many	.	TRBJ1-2	TGTGCCAGCAGCTTAGGGCCGGCCTATGGCTACACCTTC	CASSLGPAYGYTF
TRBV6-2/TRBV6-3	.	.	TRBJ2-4	TGTGCCAGCAGTTACGGGATCCGGAGGGTCGAAAACATTCAGTACTTC	CASSYGIRRVENIQYF
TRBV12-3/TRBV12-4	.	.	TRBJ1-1	TGTGCCAGCGTGCCGGGTATGAACACTGAAGCTTTCTTT	CASVPGMNTEAFF
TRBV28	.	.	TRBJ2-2	TGTGCCAGCATTAACTCTGGCGGCACCGGGGAGCTGTTTTTT	CASINSGGTGELFF
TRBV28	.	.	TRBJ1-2	TGTGCCAGCAGTTCCCCAGGTGGGAAAAACTATGGCTACACCTTC	CASSSPGGKNYGYTF
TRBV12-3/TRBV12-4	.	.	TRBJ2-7	TGTGCCAGCAGTTTAGCGCTGACCTACGAGCAGTACTTC	CASSLALTYEQYF
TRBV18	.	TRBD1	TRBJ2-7	TGTGCCAGCTCAACGGGACAGGGGGTTACAGACTTC	CASSTGQGVTDF